The text below deals with one T cell receptor beta chain. This sample stems from a study of blood T cell repertoires in COVID-19. Whole-study context: Sites across the United States, Italy and Spain contributed samples from acute and convalescent COVID-19.

This CDR3 comprises 14 residues. Losses at the gene ends were 9 bases for V and 2 bases for J; bases not matched to a gene: 4. The germline V gene has CDR1 SGHRS and CDR2 YFSETQ. Original handling: Amplification from reference gene primers served as the basis for estimated nucleated cell counts. Profiled with immunoSEQ multiplex PCR; TCRdb holds only in-frame clones, not every one. V, J and clone size derive from that table, while D and trimming were established from the DNA sequence. This repertoire shows 30,000 to 40,000 clones, roughly 84% found once; its top ten account for about 35%. The sequenced sample consisted of peripheral blood. The rearrangement links TRBV5-1 to TRBJ2-5; 13 bases align to TRBD2. The TCR sequence derives from a man between 65 and 79 years old with active COVID-19. Written as DNA, the CDR3 is TGCGCCATCGGGACTAGCGGGGCACAAGAGACCCAGTACTTC. Its translation: CAIGTSGAQETQYF.